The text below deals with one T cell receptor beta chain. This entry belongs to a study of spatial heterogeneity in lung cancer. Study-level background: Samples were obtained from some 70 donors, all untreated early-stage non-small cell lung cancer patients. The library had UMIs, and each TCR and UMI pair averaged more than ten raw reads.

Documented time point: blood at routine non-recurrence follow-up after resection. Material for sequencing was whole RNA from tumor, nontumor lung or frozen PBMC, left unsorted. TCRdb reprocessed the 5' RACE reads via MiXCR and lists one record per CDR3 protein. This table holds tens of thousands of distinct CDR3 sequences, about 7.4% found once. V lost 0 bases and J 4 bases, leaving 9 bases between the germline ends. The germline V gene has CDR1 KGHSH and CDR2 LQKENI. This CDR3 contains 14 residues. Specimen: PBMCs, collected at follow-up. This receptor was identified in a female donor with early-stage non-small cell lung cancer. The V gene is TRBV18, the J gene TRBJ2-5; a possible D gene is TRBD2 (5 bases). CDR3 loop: CASSPPGVRETQYF. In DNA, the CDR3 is TGTGCCAGCTCACCACCCGGGGTCCGAGAGACCCAGTACTTC.